The 3 T cell receptor beta chains in this list originate from one sample, sequenced in a study of T cells in Graves' hyperthyroidism and ophthalmopathy. Amplified regions were TCR beta CDR3 sequences from RNA transcripts. An initial round of RT-PCR targeting the TCR CDR3 relied on the HTBI primer set. TCRdb re-called the multiplex PCR reads through MiXCR, storing one row per CDR3 protein. The sample contains more than 350,000 distinct CDR3 sequences, about 16% of which appear only once. Sequences were obtained from blood. Source of these receptors: a woman in her fifties or sixties with Graves' ophthalmopathy.

Many counts were recorded for this clonotype. The chain carries TRBV3-1 and TRBJ2-5, with D perhaps TRBD1 (5 bases). Deletions cut 5 bases from V and 5 bases from J, with 12 bases between. Germline V gives CDR1 LGHDT, CDR2 YNNKEL (reference sequence). The CDR3 consists of 13 residues. CDR3 bases: TGTGCCAGCAGCAGGGGTGGTTTCGAGACCCAGTACTTC. Amino acids: CASSRGGFETQYF.

The DNA of the CDR3 is TGTGCCAGCAGCAAAAATTATGCGGGACAGGCCTACGAGCAGTACTTC. Translating gives CASSKNYAGQAYEQYF. The chain combines TRBV7-9 with TRBJ2-7; TRBD1 matches 8 bases. Germline-derived CDR1 and CDR2 are SEHNR and FQNEAQ (reference sequence). Trimming took 5 bases from V and 2 from J; bases not matched to a gene: 11. This CDR3 spans 16 amino acids.

This clonotype was seen a few times. The rearrangement uses TRBV7-9 and TRBJ2-7; the D gene is possibly TRBD2 (5 bases). The CDR3 extends over 15 amino acids. The germline gives CDR1 SEHNR, CDR2 FQNEAQ (reference sequence). V lost 4 bases and J lost 0, with 13 bases in between. For the CDR3, the DNA is TGTGCCAGCAGCTCCGGACCCGGGATCTCCTACGAGCAGTACTTC. This gives the protein CASSSGPGISYEQYF.